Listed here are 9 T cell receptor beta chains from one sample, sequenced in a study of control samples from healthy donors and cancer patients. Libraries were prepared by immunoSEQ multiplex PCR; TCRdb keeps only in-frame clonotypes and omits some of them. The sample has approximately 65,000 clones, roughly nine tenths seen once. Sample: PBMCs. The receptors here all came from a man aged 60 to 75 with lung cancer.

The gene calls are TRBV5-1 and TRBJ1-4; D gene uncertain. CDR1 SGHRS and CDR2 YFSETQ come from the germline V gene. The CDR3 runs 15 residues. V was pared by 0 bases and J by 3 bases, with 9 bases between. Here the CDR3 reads CASSLDRTANEKLFF. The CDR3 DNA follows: TGCGCCAGCAGCTTGGACCGGACGGCTAATGAAAAACTGTTTTTT.

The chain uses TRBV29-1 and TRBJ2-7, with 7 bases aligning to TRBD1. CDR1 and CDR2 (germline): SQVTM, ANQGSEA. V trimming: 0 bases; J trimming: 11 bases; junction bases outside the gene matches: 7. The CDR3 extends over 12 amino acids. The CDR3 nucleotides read TGCAGCGTTGAAGAGACAGGGCCCCGCGAGTACTTC. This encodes CSVEETGPREYF.

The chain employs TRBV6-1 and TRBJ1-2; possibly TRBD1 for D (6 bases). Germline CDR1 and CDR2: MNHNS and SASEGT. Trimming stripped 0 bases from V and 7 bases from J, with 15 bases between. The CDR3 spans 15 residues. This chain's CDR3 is CASSEAGQLAVGYTF. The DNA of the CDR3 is TGTGCCAGCAGTGAAGCAGGACAGCTTGCCGTTGGCTACACCTTC.

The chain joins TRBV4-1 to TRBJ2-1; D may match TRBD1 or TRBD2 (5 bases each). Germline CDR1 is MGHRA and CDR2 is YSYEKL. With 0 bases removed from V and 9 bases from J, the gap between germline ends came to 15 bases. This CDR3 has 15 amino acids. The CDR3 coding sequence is TGCGCCAGCAGCCAAGATGCGATGGGGGTAACTGAGCAGTTCTTC. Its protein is CASSQDAMGVTEQFF.

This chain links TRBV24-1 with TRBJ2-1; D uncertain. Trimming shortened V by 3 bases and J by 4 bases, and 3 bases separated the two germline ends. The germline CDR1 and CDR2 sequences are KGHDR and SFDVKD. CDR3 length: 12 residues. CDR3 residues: CATSDPYNEQFF. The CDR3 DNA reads TGTGCCACCAGTGATCCTTACAATGAGCAGTTCTTC.

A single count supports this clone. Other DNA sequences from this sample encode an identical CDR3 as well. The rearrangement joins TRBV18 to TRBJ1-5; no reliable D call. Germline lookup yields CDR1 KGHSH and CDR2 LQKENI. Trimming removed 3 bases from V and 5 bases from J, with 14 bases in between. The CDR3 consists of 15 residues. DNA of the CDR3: TGTGCCAGCTCACCCAGCGGGCCCAAGGATCAGCCCCAGCATTTT. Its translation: CASSPSGPKDQPQHF.

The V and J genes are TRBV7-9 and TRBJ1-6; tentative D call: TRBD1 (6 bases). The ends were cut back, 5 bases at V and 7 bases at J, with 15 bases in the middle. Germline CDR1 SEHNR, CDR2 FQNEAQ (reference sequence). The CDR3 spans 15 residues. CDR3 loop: CASSPLGGRNSPLHF. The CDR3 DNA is TGTGCCAGCAGCCCTTTAGGGGGGCGAAATTCACCCCTCCACTTT.

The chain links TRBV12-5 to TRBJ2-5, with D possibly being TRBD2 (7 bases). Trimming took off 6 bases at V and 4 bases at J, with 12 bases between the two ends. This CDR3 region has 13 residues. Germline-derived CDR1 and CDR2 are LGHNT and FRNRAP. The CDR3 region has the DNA TGTGCTAGTGGCCGAGGGGGGGTAGAGACCCAGTACTTC. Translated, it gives CASGRGGVETQYF. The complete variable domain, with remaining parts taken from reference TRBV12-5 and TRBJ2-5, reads DARVTQTPRHKVTEMGQEVTMRCQPILGHNTVFWYRQTMMQGLELLAYFRNRAPLDDSGMPKDRFSAEMPDATLATLKIQPSEPRDSAVYFCASGRGGVETQYFGPGTRLLVL.

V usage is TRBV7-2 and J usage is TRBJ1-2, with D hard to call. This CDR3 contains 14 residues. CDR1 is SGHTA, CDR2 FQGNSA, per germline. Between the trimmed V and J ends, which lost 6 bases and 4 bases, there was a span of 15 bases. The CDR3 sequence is CASSSREGGYGYTF. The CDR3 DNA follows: TGTGCCAGCAGTTCTCGGGAGGGTGGCTATGGCTACACCTTC.